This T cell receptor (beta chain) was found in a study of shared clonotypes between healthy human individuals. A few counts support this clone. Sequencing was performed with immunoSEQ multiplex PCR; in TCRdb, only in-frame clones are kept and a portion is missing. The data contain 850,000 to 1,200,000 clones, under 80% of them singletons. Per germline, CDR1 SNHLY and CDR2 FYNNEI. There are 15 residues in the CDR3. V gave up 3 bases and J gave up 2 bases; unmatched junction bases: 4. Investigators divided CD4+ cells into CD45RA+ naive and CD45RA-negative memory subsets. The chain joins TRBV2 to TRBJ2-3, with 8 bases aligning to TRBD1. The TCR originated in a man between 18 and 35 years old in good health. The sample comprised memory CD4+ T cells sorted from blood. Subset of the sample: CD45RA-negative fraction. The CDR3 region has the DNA TGTGCCAGCAGTGACGACAGGGGCCCCACAGATACGCAGTATTTT. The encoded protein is CASSDDRGPTDTQYF.